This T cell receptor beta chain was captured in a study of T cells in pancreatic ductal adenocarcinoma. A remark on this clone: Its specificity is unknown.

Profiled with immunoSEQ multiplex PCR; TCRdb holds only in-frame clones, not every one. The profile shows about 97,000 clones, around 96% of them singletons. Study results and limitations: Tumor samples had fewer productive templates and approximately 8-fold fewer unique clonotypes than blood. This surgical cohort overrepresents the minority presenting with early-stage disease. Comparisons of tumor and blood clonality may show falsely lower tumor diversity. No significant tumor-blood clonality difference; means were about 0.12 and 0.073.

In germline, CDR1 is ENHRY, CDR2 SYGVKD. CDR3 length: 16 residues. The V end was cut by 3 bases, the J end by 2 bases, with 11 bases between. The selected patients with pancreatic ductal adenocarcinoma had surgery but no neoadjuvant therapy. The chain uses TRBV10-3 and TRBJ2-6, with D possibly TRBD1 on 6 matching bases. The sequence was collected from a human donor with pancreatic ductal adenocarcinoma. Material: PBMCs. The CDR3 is CAISELGGAGANVLTF. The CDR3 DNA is TGTGCCATCAGTGAATTAGGGGGAGCTGGGGCCAACGTCCTGACTTTC.